One sample yielded the 3 T cell receptor beta chains listed below, sequenced in a study of T cell responses to AZD1222 COVID-19 vaccine. Clones were sequenced by immunoSEQ multiplex PCR, and TCRdb holds only the in-frame ones, with some missing. The sample carries roughly 140,000 clones, approximately 90% recorded once. The sequenced sample was peripheral blood, obtained on day 0 of AZD1222 vaccination. These receptors all come from an adult in good health.

This chain uses TRBV6-5 with TRBJ2-1; the match to TRBD2 covers 10 bases. Germline V lookup: CDR1 MNHEY, CDR2 SVGAGI. V was pared by 6 bases and J by 10 bases, with 9 bases of the junction left unmatched. There are 14 residues in the CDR3. CDR3 nucleotide sequence: TGTGCCAGCAGCAAGCTAGCGGGGGACCTAGAGCAGTTCTTC. The encoded protein is CASSKLAGDLEQFF.

The CDR3, as DNA: TGTGCCAGCAGCCCCTTCCAGGGCGGGGGCGCCGATGAGCAGTTCTTC. Translating it yields CASSPFQGGGADEQFF. This chain connects TRBV7-9 to TRBJ2-1; D perhaps matches TRBD2 (7 bases). Germline values: CDR1 SEHNR, CDR2 FQNEAQ (reference sequence). The CDR3 is 16 amino acids. V shed 5 bases and J shed 8 bases, with 22 bases lying between them.

V usage is TRBV5-4 and J usage is TRBJ1-1; 7 bases are a match to TRBD1. Germline trimming cut 4 bases from V and 7 bases from J; bases unmatched to any gene: 10. Germline CDR1 is SGHNT and CDR2 is YYREEE (reference sequence). The CDR3 has 14 amino acids. CDR3 residues: CASSPQGEGSEAFF. The CDR3 coding sequence is TGTGCCAGCAGCCCCCAGGGGGAAGGCAGTGAAGCTTTCTTT.